This TCR beta chain was identified during a study of T cell repertoires in cytomegalovirus infection. A word on this clonotype: Its target is unknown.

TCRdb reprocessed the reads via MiXCR and lists one record per CDR3 protein. Here the sample spans around 99,000 distinct CDR3 sequences, less than 30% being singletons. The CDR3 covers 11 residues. V lost 4 bases and J 1 base, leaving 4 bases between the germline ends. The germline V gene has CDR1 SQVTM and CDR2 ANQGSEA. V usage is TRBV29-1 and J usage is TRBJ1-1; D is unresolved. This receptor was identified in a human donor in good health (CMV status not recorded). Some clones in this sample may be carry-over from other donors' samples. The specimen comprised CD8+ T cells from cultured PBMCs, sampled from culture after CMV antigen stimulation. The CDR3 coding sequence is TGCAGCGTTGTGAGGAACACTGAAGCTTTCTTT. It codes for CSVVRNTEAFF. Supplemented by reference TRBV29-1 and TRBJ1-1, the full variable domain reads SAVISQKPSRDICQRGTSLTIQCQVDSQVTMMFWYRQQPGQSLTLIATANQGSEATYESGFVIDKFPISRPNLTFSTLTVSNMSPEDSSIYLCSVVRNTEAFFGQGTRLTVV.